One sample yielded the 10 T cell receptor beta chains listed below, sequenced in a study of regulatory and conventional T cells in breast cancer (dated by TCRdb to about 2015). To prepare the library, PCR was applied. TCRdb records Illumina MiSeq as the sequencer. The raw public data were reprocessed by TCRdb itself: fastp quality trimming at Q25, MiXCR clonotype calling, in-frame beta chains only. Each entry merges the rows of one CDR3 protein and shows their most common DNA and genes. This sample has 15,000 to 20,000 distinct CDR3 sequences in its table, and more than 30% of those were observed once. The leading ten clones occupy roughly 1.5% of the sample. Sequenced material: conventional T cells from blood. The receptors originated from a female donor in good health.

This clonotype was counted a few times. The gene calls are TRBV5-1 and TRBJ1-4, with no clear D. V was clipped by 4 bases and J by 7 bases, with 14 bases between them. The CDR3 extends over 14 amino acids. Germline CDR1 is SGHRS and CDR2 is YFSETQ. This CDR3 reads CASSLGQSAEKLFF. CDR3 coding DNA: TGCGCCAGCAGCCTAGGGCAGTCGGCTGAAAAACTGTTTTTT.

This clonotype appeared once. CDR3 sequence reads: CTFLPRDGSYNEQFF. The CDR3 DNA is TGTACCTTCCTCCCCCGGGACGGATCCTACAATGAGCAGTTCTTC. The V call is TRBV30, the J call TRBJ2-1; the D call may be TRBD1 or TRBD2 (5 bases each). This CDR3 is built from 15 residues. Germline assignment: CDR1 GTSNPN and CDR2 SVGIG (reference sequence).

This clonotype showed up just a few times. The chain has TRBV2 and TRBJ2-5, with D unclear. This CDR3 comprises 12 residues. With 7 bases removed from V and 3 bases from J, the gap between germline ends came to 9 bases. CDR1 and CDR2 from the germline V gene are SNHLY and FYNNEI. The CDR3 coding sequence is TGTGCCAGCACTTACCGGGAAGAGACCCAGTACTTC. Residues: CASTYREETQYF.

This clonotype is categorized as medium-sized. This chain links TRBV12-3 or TRBV12-4 with TRBJ2-1; 7 bases line up with TRBD1. The CDR3 covers 16 residues. V shed 5 bases, J shed 8 bases, and the junction held 15 bases outside the gene matches. The CDR3 region is CASSERQGPRVYEQFF. Written as DNA, the CDR3 is TGTGCCAGCAGTGAAAGACAGGGTCCACGTGTCTATGAGCAGTTCTTC.

Only a few counts were recorded for this clonotype. This chain links TRBV6-1 with TRBJ1-6; TRBD1 matches 9 bases. Germline V gene sequence: CDR1 MNHNS, CDR2 SASEGT. V lost 7 bases and J lost 7; bases outside the gene matches: 5. CDR3 size: 14 residues. CDR3 DNA sequence: TGTGCCAGCATTAACAGGGGGCTGAATTCACCCCTCCACTTT. Translation: CASINRGLNSPLHF.

This clonotype was seen a handful of times. The gene calls are TRBV7-2 and TRBJ2-7; TRBD1 aligns across 8 bases. The germline CDR1 and CDR2 sequences are SGHTA and FQGNSA. With V trimmed by 1 base and J by 7 bases, 9 bases remained unmatched. The CDR3 covers 15 residues. The DNA for the CDR3 is TGTGCCAGCAGCTTAGTTGGGCAGGGGGCACGGGAGCAGTACTTC. Encoded protein: CASSLVGQGAREQYF. The whole variable domain, remainder taken from reference TRBV7-2 and TRBJ2-7, is GAGVSQSPSNKVTEKGKDVELRCDPISGHTALYWYRQSLGQGLEFLIYFQGNSAPDKSGLPSDRFSAERTGGSVSTLTIQRTQQEDSAVYLCASSLVGQGAREQYFGPGTRLTVT.

This clonotype appeared a few times. The rearrangement links TRBV7-3 to TRBJ2-3; 9 positions match TRBD1. The germline V gene has CDR1 SGHTA and CDR2 FQGTGA. V lost 5 bases to trimming and J lost 3 bases; unmatched junction nucleotides: 6. CDR3 length: 15 amino acids. The CDR3 bases are TGTGCCAGCAGCACCCGGACAGGGGAAACAGATACGCAGTATTTT. It is translated as CASSTRTGETDTQYF.

This chain links TRBV19 with TRBJ1-1; TRBD1 matches at 8 bases. Trimming took 7 bases from V and 5 from J; bases not matched to a gene: 9. This CDR3 contains 14 residues. The germline gives CDR1 LNHDA, CDR2 SQIVND (reference sequence). The CDR3 DNA follows: TGTGCCAGTACCTACTTAACAGGGGGGACTGAAGCTTTCTTT. It yields the protein CASTYLTGGTEAFF.

J is TRBJ2-1 and V is TRBV20-1; 8 bases are shared with TRBD2. The germline CDR1 and CDR2 sequences are DFQATT and SNEGSKA (reference sequence). The V gene end was trimmed by 3 bases and the J gene end by 1 base; junction bases not matched to a gene: 5. CDR3 length equals 15 residues. CDR3 sequence (DNA): TGCAGTGCTAGCGGGGGGGGGATTTCCTACAATGAGCAGTTCTTC. Protein: CSASGGGISYNEQFF.

DNA of the CDR3: TGTGCCAGCAGCCTCGGGACTATGACGGATTCGCCAGATACGCAGTATTTT. Translated, it gives CASSLGTMTDSPDTQYF. The J gene is TRBJ2-3, the V gene TRBV7-9; TRBD2 matches 7 bases. The trim removed 5 bases at V and 4 bases at J, leaving 15 bases unmatched. The CDR3 loop spans 17 amino acids. CDR1 is SEHNR, CDR2 FQNEAQ, per germline (reference sequence).